This TCR beta chain was obtained from a study of human T cells and chemical hapten exposure. Study-wide findings and caveats: Expanded TCRs were compared with controls, and the expanded TCRs formed significantly more large CDR3 similarity clusters. With DPC sensitization, TCRs exceeding 1 in 1000 frequency showed no change.

TCRdb ran MiXCR on the RACE reads and lists one entry per CDR3 protein. Of under 40,000 distinct CDR3 sequences in the sample, over 9% were seen once. Time point specified: pre-sensitization, week 0. Treatment: therapeutic diphenylcyclopropenone sensitization with weekly scalp DPC. Total RNA was isolated from unfractionated whole blood. This clonotype was observed many times. No antigen is known for it. This receptor was identified in a man between 50 and 59 years old with alopecia areata. Some clones in this sample may be carry-over from other donors' samples. The input for sequencing was whole blood, taken in connection with sensitization to the hapten diphenylcyclopropenone (DPC).

The CDR3: CASTLGGGVDPGYTF. As DNA, the CDR3 is TGTGCCAGCACCCTAGGGGGGGGCGTGGACCCTGGCTACACCTTC. The chain uses TRBV2 and TRBJ1-2; D perhaps matches TRBD1 (6 bases). The CDR3 has 15 residues. Per germline, CDR1 SNHLY and CDR2 FYNNEI. Trimming took 7 bases from V and 7 from J, leaving 22 bases between them.